These T cell receptor beta chains were read from a single sample in a study of cytotoxic CD8 clonotypes in ibrutinib-treated CLL. Assay used: immunoSEQ multiplex PCR; TCRdb lists only in-frame clones, some missing. Here the sample spans almost 45,000 clones, roughly three quarters being singletons. Here the sequenced sample was PBMCs, taken after 12 months of ibrutinib treatment. The receptors were sampled from a human donor with chronic lymphocytic leukemia. Each CDR3 is given with its conserved first and last residue. D genes are given only for firm matches. The listing skips clone size in some rows; elsewhere it reads once, few, many or a size class.

>TRBV6-1|TRBJ1-1|-|-
TGTGCCAGCAGTGGGTCGCTTCGGGTTTGGAACACTGAAGCTTTCTTT
CASSGSLRVWNTEAFF
>TRBV18|TRBJ2-7|-|-
TGTGCCAGCTCACCCGTGCAGGAATCCTACGAGCAGTACTTC
CASSPVQESYEQYF
>TRBV19|TRBJ1-1|-|-
TGTGCCAGTAGTATAACTATCGCGGCGAACACTGAAGCTTTCTTT
CASSITIAANTEAFF
>TRBV12-5|TRBJ2-1|-|TRBD1
TGTGCTAGTGGTCAGGGACAGGCAGGTCGATACAATGAGCAGTTCTTC
CASGQGQAGRYNEQFF
>TRBV6-1|TRBJ1-1|-|-
TGTGCCAGCAGTGAACAGGGAGTTACTGAAGCTTTCTTT
CASSEQGVTEAFF
>TRBV5-1|TRBJ1-5|-|-
TGCGCCAGCAGCGCCTTTCCATCAGGGGCAAAGAGCAATCAGCCCCAGCATTTT
CASSAFPSGAKSNQPQHF
>TRBV6-1|TRBJ1-1|-|-
TGTGCCAGCAGTGAAATCGGGGGGAACACTGAAGCTTTCTTT
CASSEIGGNTEAFF
>TRBV25-1|TRBJ2-2|-|-
TGTGCCAGCACCCCGGGGACTCCGGGGACATTAGCCCCCGGGGAGCTGTTTTTT
CASTPGTPGTLAPGELFF
>TRBV19|TRBJ2-3|-|-
TGTGCCAGTAGTATGATGGGGTGGACAGATACGCAGTATTTT
CASSMMGWTDTQYF
>TRBV4-3|TRBJ2-1|-|-
TGCGCCAGCAGCCAGAGAGCAGAGTTCTTC
CASSQRAEFF
>TRBV6-1|TRBJ2-1|-|TRBD2
TGTGCCAGCAGTGAAGCTAGCGGGAACTACAATGAGCAGTTCTTC
CASSEASGNYNEQFF
>TRBV7-9|TRBJ2-2|-|-
TGTGCCAGCAGCGTCGCGGGGACCGGGGAGCTGTTTTTT
CASSVAGTGELFF
>TRBV13|TRBJ2-7|-|TRBD2
TGTGCCAGCAGCCCGACTAGCGGGAGGGCCGTTTCCTACGAGCAGTACTTC
CASSPTSGRAVSYEQYF
>TRBV7-2|TRBJ2-7|few|TRBD2
TGTGCCAGCAGCTTTAAGCGGGATTTTTCCTACGAGCAGTACTTC
CASSFKRDFSYEQYF
>TRBV5-1|TRBJ2-1|-|TRBD2
TGCGCCAGCAGCTTGCGGGACTATACCAACAATGAGCAGTTCTTC
CASSLRDYTNNEQFF
>TRBV19|TRBJ2-1|once|TRBD1
TGTGCCAGTAGTACTTCCCACAGGGGGCAGTACAATGAGCAGTTCTTC
CASSTSHRGQYNEQFF
>TRBV28|TRBJ1-5|-|-
TGTGCCAGCAGTTCAGTGGCAGGAAGCAATCAGCCCCAGCATTTT
CASSSVAGSNQPQHF
>TRBV19|TRBJ2-1|once|-
TGTGCCAGTAGTATAGACGGGAGTGGTGAGCAGTTCTTC
CASSIDGSGEQFF
>TRBV5-1|TRBJ2-2|-|-
TGCGCCAGCAGCTTGCCAGCGCCCACCGGGGAGCTGTTTTTT
CASSLPAPTGELFF
>TRBV19|TRBJ1-5|-|TRBD1
TGTGCCAGTAGTTCCCAGGGGGCTCAGCCCCAGCATTTT
CASSSQGAQPQHF
>TRBV7-6|TRBJ1-2|-|-
TGTGCCAGCAGCCCGGACCAAAACTATGGCTACACCTTC
CASSPDQNYGYTF
>TRBV5-1|TRBJ1-1|-|TRBD1
TGCGCCAGCCGGGGACAGGGACCTGAAGCTTTCTTT
CASRGQGPEAFF
>TRBV5-5|TRBJ1-1|-|TRBD1
TGTGCCAGCAGCTTAAACAGGGGACCTGAAGCTTTCTTT
CASSLNRGPEAFF
>TRBV10-3|TRBJ2-5|-|-
TGTGCCATCAGTGAGTTTTCAGGGCAAGAGACCCAGTACTTC
CAISEFSGQETQYF
>TRBV27|TRBJ1-1|-|-
TGTGCCAGCTCCATAGGCGCCATGAACACTGAAGCTTTCTTT
CASSIGAMNTEAFF
>TRBV11-2|TRBJ2-3|-|TRBD1
TGTGCCAGCAGCTCATACGGGACAGGGGTGCCAGATACGCAGTATTTT
CASSSYGTGVPDTQYF
>TRBV30|TRBJ2-7|-|-
TGTGCCTGGAGTGACAGGGTTTACGAGCAGTACTTC
CAWSDRVYEQYF
>TRBV19|TRBJ2-7|-|-
TGTGCCAGTAGTATAACAGGGAGCTCCTACGAGCAGTACTTC
CASSITGSSYEQYF
>TRBV10-2|TRBJ1-4|-|TRBD1
TGCGCCAGCGGCCAGACAGGGGAGAATGAAAAACTGTTTTTT
CASGQTGENEKLFF